This TCR beta chain was profiled in a study of PD-L1 blockade in urothelial cancer. About the study: Prior chemotherapy regimens per patient numbered 0 to 3. A median approximately 140,000 T cells were found in blood samples.

Metastatic or locally advanced urothelial carcinoma was present in the patients. Method: immunoSEQ multiplex PCR; TCRdb's copy keeps in-frame clones and lacks some. The sample has some 25,000 clones; 75% to 90% are singletons. CDR3 length: 14 amino acids. Trimming left V 6 bases short and J 3 bases short, with 14 bases between. Germline assignment: CDR1 MNHEY and CDR2 SMNVEV (reference sequence). This receptor was taken from a man in his 60s with urothelial cancer. This specimen consisted of PBMCs, obtained around atezolizumab (anti-PD-L1) treatment. This chain connects TRBV27 to TRBJ1-1, with a tentative D call TRBD1 (5 bases). Here the CDR3 reads CASSSGEVDTEAFF. CDR3 DNA: TGTGCCAGCAGCTCGGGGGAGGTGGACACTGAAGCTTTCTTT.